The next 10 T cell receptor beta chains were all read from a single sample in a study of control samples from healthy donors and cancer patients. TCRdb's table, derived via immunoSEQ multiplex PCR, lists solely in-frame clones and lacks some. The sample comprises about 85,000 clones, 70% to 90% of which are singletons, and 7.6% rests with the top ten. The sequenced material came from blood. The receptors here all came from a woman aged 55-75 years in good health.

This chain uses TRBV18 with TRBJ2-1; D possibly corresponds to TRBD2 (5 bases). The V end lost 3 bases, the J end lost 1 base, and 7 bases lay between the germline ends. Germline V lookup: CDR1 KGHSH, CDR2 LQKENI. This CDR3 is 14 amino acids long. The CDR3 DNA is TGTGCCAGCTCACCTCCGGGATCCTACAATGAGCAGTTCTTC. Residues: CASSPPGSYNEQFF.

This chain joins TRBV9 and TRBJ2-5; 11 nucleotides line up with TRBD2. The CDR3 is made up of 16 amino acids. Unmatched junction bases numbered 8, after V lost 2 bases and J lost 5 bases. Germline CDR1 SGDLS, CDR2 YYNGEE. CDR3 amino acids: CASSVLAGGPGETQYF. The CDR3 region has the DNA TGTGCCAGCAGCGTCTTAGCGGGGGGGCCGGGGGAGACCCAGTACTTC.

The sample holds one count of this clone. V usage is TRBV23-1 and J usage is TRBJ2-5, with 11 bases lining up with TRBD2. TRBV23-1 is treated as an ORF (open reading frame) with a function not yet certain. The CDR3 loop spans 15 amino acids. V trimming: 3 bases; J trimming: 1 base; junction bases outside the gene matches: 1. CDR3 nucleotides: TGCGCCAGCAGTCAGACTAGCGGGGTCCAAGAGACCCAGTACTTC. Encoded protein: CASSQTSGVQETQYF.

The chain uses TRBV9 and TRBJ2-7; D may be TRBD1 (6 bases). V was clipped by 2 bases and J by 3 bases, with 12 bases between them. CDR3 size: 14 residues. Germline CDR1 and CDR2: SGDLS and YYNGEE. The CDR3 spells CASSVGYRDYEQYF. The CDR3 nucleotides read TGTGCCAGCAGCGTCGGGTACAGGGACTACGAGCAGTACTTC.

The chain employs TRBV9 and TRBJ2-1; D might be TRBD1 (6 bases). Trimming stripped 4 bases from V and 4 bases from J, with 12 bases between. Looked up from germline, CDR1 is SGDLS and CDR2 is YYNGEE. The CDR3 covers 14 residues. The CDR3 DNA reads as TGTGCCAGCAGCACGGACAGACTATACAATGAGCAGTTCTTC. Its protein is CASSTDRLYNEQFF.

This clone showed up just once. The chain is built from TRBV18 and TRBJ1-3; D possibly corresponds to TRBD1 (6 bases). Germline V gene sequence: CDR1 KGHSH, CDR2 LQKENI. The CDR3 sequence is 18 residues long. Trimming removed 3 bases from V and 2 bases from J, with 20 bases in between. The CDR3 bases are TGTGCCAGCTCACCCCGCCCATCGGGGGCCCGTACTGGAAACACCATATATTTT. Translated, it gives CASSPRPSGARTGNTIYF.

The rearrangement uses TRBV19 and TRBJ2-7; 9 nucleotides match TRBD1. The germline CDR1 and CDR2 sequences are LNHDA and SQIVND (reference sequence). The CDR3 has 15 residues. V lost 7 bases to trimming and J lost 2 bases; unmatched junction nucleotides: 9. The CDR3 nucleotides are TGTGCCAGTACCCCCGGACAGGGGTACACCTACGAGCAGTACTTC. It specifies CASTPGQGYTYEQYF.

The rearrangement uses TRBV2 and TRBJ2-5; 11 bases fit TRBD2. The V segment lost 6 bases and the J segment 3 bases; nucleotides outside the gene matches: 6. CDR3 length: 15 amino acids. Germline V gives CDR1 SNHLY, CDR2 FYNNEI. The CDR3 reads CASSALAGVEETQYF. The CDR3 DNA follows: TGTGCCAGCAGCGCACTAGCGGGGGTCGAAGAGACCCAGTACTTC.

The rearrangement joins TRBV6-5 to TRBJ2-3, with TRBD2 matching 10 bases. V lost 7 bases and J lost 2; bases outside the gene matches: 6. The CDR3 totals 15 residues. The germline gives CDR1 MNHEY, CDR2 SVGAGI. The chain's CDR3 is CASMASGSPTDTQYF. The CDR3 bases are TGTGCCAGCATGGCTAGCGGGAGCCCCACAGATACGCAGTATTTT.

This chain uses TRBV6-1 with TRBJ1-2, with D possibly matching TRBD1 (6 bases). CDR1 MNHNS and CDR2 SASEGT come from the germline V gene. The CDR3 loop spans 16 amino acids. V lost 3 bases and J lost 7, with 21 bases in between. The CDR3 nucleotides are TGTGCCAGCAGTGACATAGGCCTCGCCAGGGGCGGTGGCTACACCTTC. Translating it yields CASSDIGLARGGGYTF.